Sequencing of this T cell receptor beta chain was carried out in a study of blood T cells in healthy people across ages. The authors isolated at least 6 million PBMCs per sample. Sample-barcoded 5' priming and a J-beta primer mix drove a second PCR of roughly 7 to 11 cycles. From the 5' RACE reads, TCRdb called clonotypes with MiXCR, one entry per CDR3 protein. In the table there are 540,000 or so distinct CDR3 sequences, 25% to 30% of which are singletons. The CDR3 consists of 15 residues. V lost 3 bases and J lost 2; bases outside the gene matches: 6. Germline V gene sequence: CDR1 KGHSH, CDR2 LQKENI.

What was sequenced was blood. The rearrangement links TRBV18 to TRBJ1-2, with 7 bases lining up with TRBD1. The receptor was isolated from a woman aged 70-85 years in good health. CDR3 sequence: CASSPVVGGNYGYTF. CDR3 DNA: TGTGCCAGCTCACCCGTCGTAGGGGGCAACTATGGCTACACCTTC.